A selection of T cell receptor beta chains follows, all from one sample in a study of technical replicates of blood from a few donors. Clones were sequenced by immunoSEQ multiplex PCR, and TCRdb holds only the in-frame ones, with some missing. The data contain 51,000 or so clones, more than 85% of them seen just once; the ten biggest clones take up about 3.9%. The sequencing sample was made of PBMCs. All receptors come from a human donor in good health. Some clones in this sample may be carry-over from other donors' samples. CDR3s include the opening cysteine and the closing phenylalanine or tryptophan. D genes are given only for firm matches. Clone size is shown for a subset of rows, as once, few, many or a class of expanded clone.

TRBD1 . TRBJ2-3 TRBV7-2 TGTGCCAGCAGCCAGCTGGGACAGGGGGGGGGCACAGATACGCAGTATTTT CASSQLGQGGGTDTQYF
TRBD2 once TRBJ2-3 TRBV4-2 TGTGCCAGCAGCCTTGATAGCGGGTCAGATACGCAGTATTTT CASSLDSGSDTQYF
TRBD2 once TRBJ2-5 TRBV2 TGTGCCAGCAGTCGTAATCGATTCGGGCGGGGGGGAGAGACCCAGTACTTC CASSRNRFGRGGETQYF
. . TRBJ1-1 TRBV18 TGTGCCAGCTCAGAGAACAGGAACACTGAAGCTTTCTTT CASSENRNTEAFF
. once TRBJ2-6 TRBV11-2 TGTGCCAGCAGCTTAAACAGGTATACTGGGGCCAACGTCCTGACTTTC CASSLNRYTGANVLTF
TRBD2 . TRBJ2-1 TRBV9 TGTGCCAGCACCACCGGGACTAGCAGTGTCGGGGAGCAGTTCTTC CASTTGTSSVGEQFF
. . TRBJ1-3 TRBV6-1 TGTGCCAGCAGTGAATCAGGGTTAGGCGGAAACACCATATATTTT CASSESGLGGNTIYF
. . TRBJ1-2 TRBV5-6 TGTGCCAGCAGCTTGGTGCAGCGGCCGGGCTTTAACTATGGCTACACCTTC CASSLVQRPGFNYGYTF
TRBD1 . TRBJ1-1 TRBV6-5 TGTGCCAGCAGTTCTCCAGGGGGAGGCACTGAAGCTTTCTTT CASSSPGGGTEAFF
. . TRBJ2-1 TRBV19 TGTGCCAGTAGTACCCCAGTCTCCTACAATGAGCAGTTCTTC CASSTPVSYNEQFF
TRBD2 few TRBJ2-1 TRBV12-5 TGTGCTAGTGGTTTTCCTAGCGGCGACAATGAGCAGTTCTTC CASGFPSGDNEQFF